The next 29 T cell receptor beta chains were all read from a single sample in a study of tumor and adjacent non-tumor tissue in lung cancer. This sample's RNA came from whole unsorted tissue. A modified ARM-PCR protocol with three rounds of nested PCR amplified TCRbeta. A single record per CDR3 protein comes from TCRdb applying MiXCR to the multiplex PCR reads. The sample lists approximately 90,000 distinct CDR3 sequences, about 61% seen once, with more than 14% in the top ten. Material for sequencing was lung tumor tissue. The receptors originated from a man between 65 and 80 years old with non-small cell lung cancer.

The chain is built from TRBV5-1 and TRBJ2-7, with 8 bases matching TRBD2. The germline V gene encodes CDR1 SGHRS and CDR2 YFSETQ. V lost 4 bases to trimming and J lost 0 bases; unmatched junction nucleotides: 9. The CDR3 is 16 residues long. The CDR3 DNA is TGCGCCAGCAGCCCCACGGGGGGGACCTACTCCTACGAGCAGTACTTC. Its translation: CASSPTGGTYSYEQYF.

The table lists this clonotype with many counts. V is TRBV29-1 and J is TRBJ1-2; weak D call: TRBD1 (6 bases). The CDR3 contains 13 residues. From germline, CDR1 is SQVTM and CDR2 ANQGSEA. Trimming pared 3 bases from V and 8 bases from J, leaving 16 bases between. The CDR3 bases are TGCAGCGTTGAGTCTACAGGGTTAGGAGGCTACACCTTC. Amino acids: CSVESTGLGGYTF. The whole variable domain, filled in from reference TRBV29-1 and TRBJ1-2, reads SAVISQKPSRDICQRGTSLTIQCQVDSQVTMMFWYRQQPGQSLTLIATANQGSEATYESGFVIDKFPISRPNLTFSTLTVSNMSPEDSSIYLCSVESTGLGGYTFGSGTRLTVV.

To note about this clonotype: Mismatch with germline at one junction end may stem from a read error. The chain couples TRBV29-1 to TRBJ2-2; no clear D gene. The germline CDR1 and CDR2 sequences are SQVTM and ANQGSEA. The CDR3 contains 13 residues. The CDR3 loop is CGVEVKNTGELFF. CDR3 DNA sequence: TGCGGCGTTGAGGTGAAAAACACCGGTGAGCTGTTTTTC.

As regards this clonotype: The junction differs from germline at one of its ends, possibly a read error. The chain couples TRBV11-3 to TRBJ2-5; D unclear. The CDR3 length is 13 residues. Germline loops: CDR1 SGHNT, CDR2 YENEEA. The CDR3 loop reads CASSAGLGETQHF. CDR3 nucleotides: TGTGCCAGCAGCGCAGGCTTAGGAGAGACCCAGCACTTC.

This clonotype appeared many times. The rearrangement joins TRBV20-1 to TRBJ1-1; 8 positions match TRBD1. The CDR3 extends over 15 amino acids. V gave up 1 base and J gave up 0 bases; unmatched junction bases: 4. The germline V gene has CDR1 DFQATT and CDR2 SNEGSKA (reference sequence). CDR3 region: CSARAYRGVNTEAFF. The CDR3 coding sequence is TGCAGTGCTAGAGCTTACAGGGGGGTGAACACTGAAGCTTTCTTT.

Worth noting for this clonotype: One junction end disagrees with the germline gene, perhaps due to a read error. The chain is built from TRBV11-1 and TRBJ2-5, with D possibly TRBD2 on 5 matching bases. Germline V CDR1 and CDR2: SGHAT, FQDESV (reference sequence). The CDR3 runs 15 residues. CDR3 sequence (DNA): TGTGCCGGCAGCCCCCGGGAAAGGGTTTTTAAGACCCAGTACTTC. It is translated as CAGSPRERVFKTQYF.

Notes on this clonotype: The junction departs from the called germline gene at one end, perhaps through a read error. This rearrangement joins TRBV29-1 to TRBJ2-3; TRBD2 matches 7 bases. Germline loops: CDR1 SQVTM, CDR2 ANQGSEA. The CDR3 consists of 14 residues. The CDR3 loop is CSVFRTSFSDTQYF. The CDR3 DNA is TGCAGCGTTTTTAGGACTAGTTTTTCAGATACGCAGTACTTT.

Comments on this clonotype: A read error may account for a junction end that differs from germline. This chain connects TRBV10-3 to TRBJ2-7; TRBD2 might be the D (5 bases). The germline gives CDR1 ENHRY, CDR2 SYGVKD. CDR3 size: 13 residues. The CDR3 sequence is CAVRLSGSYEQYF. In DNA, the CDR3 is TGTGCCGTCAGACTATCGGGAAGCTACGAGCAGTACTTC.

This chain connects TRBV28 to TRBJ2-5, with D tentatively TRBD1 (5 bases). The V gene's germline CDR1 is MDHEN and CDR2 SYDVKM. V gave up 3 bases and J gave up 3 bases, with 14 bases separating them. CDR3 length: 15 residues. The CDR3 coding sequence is TGTGCCAGCAGTTTTCTAGGGGTGCAGGAAGAGACCCAGTACTTC. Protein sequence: CASSFLGVQEETQYF. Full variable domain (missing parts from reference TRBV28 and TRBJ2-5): DVKVTQSSRYLVKRTGEKVFLECVQDMDHENMFWYRQDPGLGLRLIYFSYDVKMKEKGDIPEGYSVSREKKERFSLILESASTNQTSMYLCASSFLGVQEETQYFGPGTRLLVL.

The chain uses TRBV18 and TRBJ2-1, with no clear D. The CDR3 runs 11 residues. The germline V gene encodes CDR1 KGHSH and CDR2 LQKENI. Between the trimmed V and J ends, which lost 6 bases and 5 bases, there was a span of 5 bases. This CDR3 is CASSLNNEQFF. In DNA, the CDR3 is TGTGCCAGCTCTCTCAACAATGAGCAGTTCTTC.

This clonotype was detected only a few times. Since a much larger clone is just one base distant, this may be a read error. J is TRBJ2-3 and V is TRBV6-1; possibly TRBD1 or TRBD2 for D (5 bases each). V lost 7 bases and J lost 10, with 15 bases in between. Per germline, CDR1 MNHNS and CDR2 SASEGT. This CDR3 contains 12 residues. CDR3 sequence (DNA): TGTGCCAGCAAGGTTCCGGGGCGGGCGCAGTATTTT. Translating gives CASKVPGRAQYF.

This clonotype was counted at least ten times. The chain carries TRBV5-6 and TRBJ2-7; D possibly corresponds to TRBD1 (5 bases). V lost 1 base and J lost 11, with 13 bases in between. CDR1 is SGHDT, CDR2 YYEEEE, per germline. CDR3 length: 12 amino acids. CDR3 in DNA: TGTGCCAGCAGCTTGAAGGCAGGGCGAGAGTACTTC. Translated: CASSLKAGREYF.

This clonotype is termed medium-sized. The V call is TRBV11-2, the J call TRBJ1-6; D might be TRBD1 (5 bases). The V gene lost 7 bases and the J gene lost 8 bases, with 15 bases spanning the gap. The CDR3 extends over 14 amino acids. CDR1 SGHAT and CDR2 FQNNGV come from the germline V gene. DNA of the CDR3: TGTGCCAGCACCGGGGCCGACGCCCATTCACCCCTCCACTTT. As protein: CASTGADAHSPLHF.

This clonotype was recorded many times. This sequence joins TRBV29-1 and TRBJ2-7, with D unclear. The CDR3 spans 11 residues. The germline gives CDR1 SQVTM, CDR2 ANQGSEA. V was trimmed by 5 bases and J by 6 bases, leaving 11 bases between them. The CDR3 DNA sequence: TGCAGCGTTCTAGTCGGCGGCGAGCAGTACTTC. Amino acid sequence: CSVLVGGEQYF.

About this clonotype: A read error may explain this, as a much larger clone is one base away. In nucleotides, the CDR3 is TGTACCAGCAATCCCGAGGGACTTCTCCTAGGGACCCAGTACTTC. Residues: CTSNPEGLLLGTQYF. This sequence joins TRBV6-2 or TRBV6-3 and TRBJ2-5, with a tentative D call TRBD2 (6 bases). The CDR3 length is 15 residues. From germline, CDR1 is MNHEY and CDR2 SVGEGT.

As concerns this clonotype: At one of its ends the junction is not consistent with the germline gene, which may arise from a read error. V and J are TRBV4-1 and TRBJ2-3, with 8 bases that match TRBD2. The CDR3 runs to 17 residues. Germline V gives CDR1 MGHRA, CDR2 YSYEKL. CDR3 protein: CASGQEGSGGYTDTQYF. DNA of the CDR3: TGTGCCAGCGGCCAAGAGGGCAGCGGGGGATATACAGATACGCAGTATTTT.

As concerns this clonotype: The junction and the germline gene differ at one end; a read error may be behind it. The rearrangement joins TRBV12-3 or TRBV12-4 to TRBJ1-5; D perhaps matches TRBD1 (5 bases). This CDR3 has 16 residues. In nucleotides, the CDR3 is TGTACCAGCAGATGGCGGGGACCCGACGGCAATCAGTCCCAGCATTTT. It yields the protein CTSRWRGPDGNQSQHF.

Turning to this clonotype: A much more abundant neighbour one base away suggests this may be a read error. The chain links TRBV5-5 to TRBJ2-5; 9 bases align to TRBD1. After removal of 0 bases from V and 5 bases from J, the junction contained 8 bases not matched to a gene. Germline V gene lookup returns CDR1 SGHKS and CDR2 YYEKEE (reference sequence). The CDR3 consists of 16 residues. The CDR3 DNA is TGTGCCAGCAGCTTGGGAACAGGGGGCAACTTGGAGACCCAGTACTTC. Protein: CASSLGTGGNLETQYF.

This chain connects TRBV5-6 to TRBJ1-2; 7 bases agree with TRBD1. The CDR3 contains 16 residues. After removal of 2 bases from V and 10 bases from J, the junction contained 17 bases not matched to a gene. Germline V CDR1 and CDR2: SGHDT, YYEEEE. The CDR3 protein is CASSFVTGFQPRVYTF. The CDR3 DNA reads TGTGCCAGCAGCTTCGTGACAGGGTTCCAACCGAGAGTCTACACCTTC.

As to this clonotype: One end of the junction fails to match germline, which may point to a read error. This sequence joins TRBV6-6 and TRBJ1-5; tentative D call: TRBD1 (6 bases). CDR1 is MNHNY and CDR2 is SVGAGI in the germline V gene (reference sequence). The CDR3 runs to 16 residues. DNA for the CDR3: TGTGCAAGCAGACCACAGGGATTTTGGCACAATCAGCCCCAGCATTTT. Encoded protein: CASRPQGFWHNQPQHF.

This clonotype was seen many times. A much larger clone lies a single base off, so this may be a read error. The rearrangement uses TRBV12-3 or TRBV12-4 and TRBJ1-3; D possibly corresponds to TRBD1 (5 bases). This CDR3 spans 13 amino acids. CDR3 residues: CANQAGPGNTVYF. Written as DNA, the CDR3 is TGTGCAAACCAAGCGGGGCCCGGAAACACCGTATATTTT.

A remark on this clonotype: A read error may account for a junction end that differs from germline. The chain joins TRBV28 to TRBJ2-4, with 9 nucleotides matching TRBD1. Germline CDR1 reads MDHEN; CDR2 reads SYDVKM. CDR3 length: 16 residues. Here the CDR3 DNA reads TGTGCCAGCAGATCAGAATCCGGACAGGGGATCAACATTCGGTACTTC. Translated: CASRSESGQGINIRYF.

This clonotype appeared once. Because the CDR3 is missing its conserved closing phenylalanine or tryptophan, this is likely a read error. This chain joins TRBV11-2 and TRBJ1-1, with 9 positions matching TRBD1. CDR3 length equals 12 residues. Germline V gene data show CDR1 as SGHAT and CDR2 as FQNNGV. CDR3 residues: CASVLRTGEAFY. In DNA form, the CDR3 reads TGTGCTAGCGTCCTGAGGACAGGGGAGGCTTTCTAT.

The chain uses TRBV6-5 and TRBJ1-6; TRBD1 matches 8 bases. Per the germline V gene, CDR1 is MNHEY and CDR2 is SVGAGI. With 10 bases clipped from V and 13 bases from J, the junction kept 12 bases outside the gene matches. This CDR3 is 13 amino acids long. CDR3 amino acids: CANGGQGQEPLHF. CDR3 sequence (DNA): TGTGCCAACGGCGGACAGGGTCAAGAGCCCCTCCACTTT.

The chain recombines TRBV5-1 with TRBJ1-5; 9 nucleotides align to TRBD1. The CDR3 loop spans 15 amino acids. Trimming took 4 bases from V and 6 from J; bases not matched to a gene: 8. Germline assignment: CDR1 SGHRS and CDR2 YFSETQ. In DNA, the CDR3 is TGCGCCAGCAGCATAACAGGGGGCCAGAGTCAGCCCCAGCATTTT. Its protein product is CASSITGGQSQPQHF.

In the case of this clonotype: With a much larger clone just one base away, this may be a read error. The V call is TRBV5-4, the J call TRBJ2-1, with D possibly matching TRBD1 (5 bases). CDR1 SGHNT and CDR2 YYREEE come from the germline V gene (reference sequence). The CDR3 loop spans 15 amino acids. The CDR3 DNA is TGTGCCTGCAGCTTGGCCGAAGGAGAAGGGGATGAGCAGTTCTTC. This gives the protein CACSLAEGEGDEQFF. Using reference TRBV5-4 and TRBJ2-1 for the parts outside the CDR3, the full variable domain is ETGVTQSPTHLIKTRGQQVTLRCSSQSGHNTVSWYQQALGQGPQFIFQYYREEENGRGNFPPRFSGLQFPNYSSELNVNALELDDSALYLCACSLAEGEGDEQFFGPGTRLTVL.

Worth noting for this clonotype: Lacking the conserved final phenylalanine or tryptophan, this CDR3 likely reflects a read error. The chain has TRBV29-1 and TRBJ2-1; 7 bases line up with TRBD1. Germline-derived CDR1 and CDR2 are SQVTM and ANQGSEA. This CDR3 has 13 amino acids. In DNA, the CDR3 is TGCAGCGCCCGGACAGGCCCCTATAATGAGCAGTTCCTC. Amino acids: CSARTGPYNEQFL.

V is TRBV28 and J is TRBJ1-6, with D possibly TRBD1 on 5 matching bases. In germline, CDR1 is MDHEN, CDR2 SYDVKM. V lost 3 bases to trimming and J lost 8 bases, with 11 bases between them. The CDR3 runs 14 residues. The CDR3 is CASSFHRRDSPLHF. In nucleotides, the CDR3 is TGTGCCAGCAGTTTCCACAGGCGTGATTCACCCCTCCACTTT.

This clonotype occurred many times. CDR3 nucleotides: TGCAGTGGTACCAGCGGGAGTGGAGAGACCCAGTACTTC. Its translation: CSGTSGSGETQYF. V gene TRBV29-1 combines with J gene TRBJ2-5; 8 nucleotides match TRBD2. This CDR3 contains 13 residues. Looked up from germline, CDR1 is SQVTM and CDR2 is ANQGSEA.